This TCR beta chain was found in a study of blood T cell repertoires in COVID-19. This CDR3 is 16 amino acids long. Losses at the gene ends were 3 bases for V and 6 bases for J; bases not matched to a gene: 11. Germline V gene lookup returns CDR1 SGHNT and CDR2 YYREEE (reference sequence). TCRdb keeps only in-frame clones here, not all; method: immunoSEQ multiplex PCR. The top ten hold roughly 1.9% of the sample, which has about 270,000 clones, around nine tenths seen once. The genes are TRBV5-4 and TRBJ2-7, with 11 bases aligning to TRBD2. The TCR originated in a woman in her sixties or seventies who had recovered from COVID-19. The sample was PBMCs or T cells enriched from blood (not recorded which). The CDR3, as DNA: TGTGCCAGCAGCTGGGGTGGAACTAGCGGGGGCCCCGAGCAGTACTTC. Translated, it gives CASSWGGTSGGPEQYF.